This passage covers 25 T cell receptor beta chains from one sample sequenced in a study of T cell responses to AZD1222 COVID-19 vaccine. TCRdb keeps only in-frame clones here, not all; method: immunoSEQ multiplex PCR. The sample carries some 80,000 clones, approximately 89% recorded once. Sequencing used peripheral blood, obtained 28 days after the second dose of the MenACWY control vaccine. All receptors derive from an adult who received the MenACWY meningococcal vaccine as a control.

This chain uses TRBV19 with TRBJ2-5; 10 bases align to TRBD2. J gave up 5 bases and V 5 bases, and 8 bases lay outside the gene matches. The CDR3 runs to 15 residues. Germline-derived CDR1 and CDR2 are LNHDA and SQIVND (reference sequence). The CDR3 here is CASSSRTSGTETQYF. Here the CDR3 DNA reads TGTGCCAGTAGTTCTAGGACTAGCGGTACGGAGACCCAGTACTTC.

The chain is built from TRBV19 and TRBJ1-1, with 10 bases fitting TRBD1. Germline assignment: CDR1 LNHDA and CDR2 SQIVND (reference sequence). CDR3 size: 15 residues. J lost 4 bases, V lost 8 bases, and 10 bases had no gene match. CDR3 sequence reads: CASQTGQGTGTEAFF. CDR3 DNA: TGTGCCAGTCAAACGGGACAGGGGACCGGCACTGAAGCTTTCTTT.

Only one count was recorded for this clone. This chain joins TRBV6-5 and TRBJ2-3; possibly TRBD2 for D (6 bases). Germline CDR1 reads MNHEY; CDR2 reads SVGAGI. V dropped 6 bases and J dropped 2 bases, with 15 bases sitting between them. CDR3 length: 15 amino acids. This chain's CDR3 is CASREGRMITDTQYF. Here the CDR3 DNA reads TGTGCCAGCAGGGAGGGACGGATGATCACAGATACGCAGTATTTT.

The chain links TRBV18 to TRBJ1-4; possible D gene TRBD1, 5 bases. Germline V gives CDR1 KGHSH, CDR2 LQKENI. Trimming took 3 bases from V and 5 from J, leaving 13 bases between them. This CDR3 region has 15 residues. The CDR3, as DNA: TGTGCCAGCTCACCCCAAACGGGGCCCAATGAAAAACTGTTTTTT. This codes for CASSPQTGPNEKLFF.

The V call is TRBV5-6, the J call TRBJ2-7; TRBD1 might be the D (5 bases). The germline V and J ends were trimmed by 5 bases and 0 bases, with 9 bases remaining between them. The CDR3 has 13 residues. Looked up from germline, CDR1 is SGHDT and CDR2 is YYEEEE. The CDR3 loop is CASSGATSYEQYF. The CDR3 nucleotides read TGTGCCAGCAGTGGGGCGACCTCCTACGAGCAGTACTTC. The full variable domain, its missing parts supplied by reference TRBV5-6 and TRBJ2-7, is DAGVTQSPTHLIKTRGQQVTLRCSPKSGHDTVSWYQQALGQGPQFIFQYYEEEERQRGNFPDRFSGHQFPNYSSELNVNALLLGDSALYLCASSGATSYEQYFGPGTRLTVT.

The gene calls are TRBV28 and TRBJ1-6; D ambiguous. CDR1 is MDHEN and CDR2 is SYDVKM in the germline V gene. The germline V and J ends were trimmed by 5 bases and 8 bases, with 13 bases remaining between them. This CDR3 has 14 amino acids. The CDR3 protein is CASSPPGVYSPLHF. CDR3 nucleotide sequence: TGTGCCAGCAGTCCGCCCGGGGTTTATTCACCCCTCCACTTT.

CDR3: CASRPSGPNEKLFF. The CDR3 nucleotides are TGCGCCAGCAGACCATCCGGGCCCAATGAAAAACTGTTTTTT. The chain joins TRBV5-1 to TRBJ1-4; D is unclear. CDR3 size: 14 residues. The germline V gene encodes CDR1 SGHRS and CDR2 YFSETQ. Trimming removed 5 bases from V and 5 bases from J, with 13 bases in between.

With respect to this clone: Other nucleotide sequences from this sample produce the same CDR3. The CDR3 sequence is CASSPLNQPQHF. The CDR3, as DNA: TGTGCCAGCAGCCCGCTTAATCAGCCCCAGCATTTT. This chain links TRBV7-8 with TRBJ1-5, with D hard to call. Germline assignment: CDR1 SGHVS and CDR2 FQNEAQ. This CDR3 has 12 residues. Trimming shortened V by 5 bases and J by 4 bases, and 6 bases separated the two germline ends.

The rearrangement joins TRBV7-9 to TRBJ2-2; D is undetermined. Trimming removed 10 bases at V and 1 base at J, with 13 bases between. The CDR3 covers 14 residues. Germline CDR1 is SEHNR and CDR2 is FQNEAQ (reference sequence). For the CDR3, the DNA is TGTGCCAACATCGGGCCAGTGAACACCGGGGAGCTGTTTTTT. It is translated as CANIGPVNTGELFF.

The CDR3 sequence is CATSRPGQFYWAFF. CDR3 DNA: TGTGCCACCAGCAGACCCGGACAGTTTTATTGGGCTTTCTTT. The gene calls are TRBV15 and TRBJ1-1; D may be TRBD1 (6 bases). Germline V gene data show CDR1 as LNHNV and CDR2 as YYDKDF (reference sequence). The CDR3 is made up of 14 amino acids. Trimming left V 2 bases short and J 11 bases short, with 18 bases between.

The V gene is TRBV5-1, the J gene TRBJ1-1, with 7 bases matching TRBD1. Looked up from germline, CDR1 is SGHRS and CDR2 is YFSETQ. This CDR3 has 16 residues. Losses at the gene ends were 0 bases for V and 1 base for J; bases not matched to a gene: 6. CDR3: CASSLVTGVGNTEAFF. The CDR3 DNA reads as TGCGCCAGCAGCTTGGTTACAGGGGTTGGGAACACTGAAGCTTTCTTT.

The V gene is TRBV7-7, the J gene TRBJ2-1; 11 bases are shared with TRBD2. V trimming: 5 bases; J trimming: 9 bases; junction bases outside the gene matches: 6. CDR3 length equals 14 residues. CDR1 is SSHAT and CDR2 is FNYEAQ in the germline V gene (reference sequence). The CDR3 spells CASSISGGAGEQFF. The CDR3 nucleotides are TGTGCCAGCAGCATTAGCGGGGGGGCCGGTGAGCAGTTCTTC.

The V gene is TRBV12-3 or TRBV12-4, the J gene TRBJ2-2; D call uncertain. Trimming removed 2 bases at V and 7 bases at J, with 8 bases between. The CDR3 sequence is 13 residues long. The CDR3 DNA sequence: TGTGCCAGCAGTTTACCAGCGATCGGGGAGCTGTTTTTT. Protein product: CASSLPAIGELFF.

The V and J genes are TRBV5-6 and TRBJ2-3; 11 nucleotides agree with TRBD1. Germline values: CDR1 SGHDT, CDR2 YYEEEE. V lost 3 bases, J lost 3 bases, and 3 bases stayed unmatched. The CDR3 totals 15 residues. The CDR3 sequence: CASSSGTGGTDTQYF. The CDR3 DNA reads TGTGCCAGCAGCTCCGGGACAGGGGGGACAGATACGCAGTATTTT. Drawing the rest from reference TRBV5-6 and TRBJ2-3, the complete variable domain is DAGVTQSPTHLIKTRGQQVTLRCSPKSGHDTVSWYQQALGQGPQFIFQYYEEEERQRGNFPDRFSGHQFPNYSSELNVNALLLGDSALYLCASSSGTGGTDTQYFGPGTRLTVL.

V usage is TRBV27 and J usage is TRBJ2-7; D gene uncertain. This CDR3 comprises 15 residues. V was shortened by 2 bases and J by 0 bases, with 11 bases between the two germline ends. Germline CDR1 reads MNHEY; CDR2 reads SMNVEV (reference sequence). This CDR3 reads CASSLNLPASYEQYF. CDR3 nucleotides: TGTGCCAGCAGTTTAAACCTACCGGCCTCCTACGAGCAGTACTTC.

Relative to its sample, this clone is large. The chain links TRBV7-2 to TRBJ1-6; no reliable D call. Trimming stripped 0 bases from V and 5 bases from J, with 8 bases between. This CDR3 spans 15 amino acids. Germline V gene data show CDR1 as SGHTA and CDR2 as FQGNSA. The CDR3 spells CASSLAKGNNSPLHF. The CDR3 nucleotides are TGTGCCAGCAGCTTAGCTAAGGGCAATAATTCACCCCTCCACTTT. Combining the CDR3 with reference TRBV7-2 and TRBJ1-6 gives the whole variable domain GAGVSQSPSNKVTEKGKDVELRCDPISGHTALYWYRQSLGQGLEFLIYFQGNSAPDKSGLPSDRFSAERTGGSVSTLTIQRTQQEDSAVYLCASSLAKGNNSPLHFGNGTRLTVT.

This clone has only one observation. This chain uses TRBV7-2 with TRBJ2-7, with D perhaps matching TRBD2 (6 bases). Germline lookup yields CDR1 SGHTA and CDR2 FQGNSA. V lost 1 base and J lost 2, with 12 bases in between. The CDR3 has 15 amino acids. CDR3 sequence: CASSLEGRGAYEQYF. In nucleotides, the CDR3 is TGTGCCAGCAGCTTAGAGGGGCGGGGCGCCTACGAGCAGTACTTC.

The chain employs TRBV6-4 and TRBJ2-6; maybe TRBD1 (6 bases). Trimming took off 0 bases at V and 0 bases at J, with 6 bases between the two ends. The CDR3 spans 16 residues. Germline CDR1 and CDR2: MRHNA and SNTAGT. CDR3: CASSDSDSSGANVLTF. The CDR3 coding sequence is TGTGCCAGCAGTGACTCGGACAGCTCTGGGGCCAACGTCCTGACTTTC.

The chain links TRBV4-1 to TRBJ1-1, with TRBD1 matching over 7 bases. V trimming: 8 bases; J trimming: 5 bases; junction bases outside the gene matches: 2. CDR1 is MGHRA and CDR2 is YSYEKL in the germline V gene. This CDR3 comprises 11 residues. The CDR3 region is CASVTGTEAFF. CDR3 coding DNA: TGCGCCAGCGTGACAGGGACTGAAGCTTTCTTT.

The V call is TRBV7-2, the J call TRBJ2-1, with D possibly matching TRBD2 (6 bases). CDR3 size: 14 residues. Trimming shortened V by 6 bases and J by 10 bases, and 19 bases separated the two germline ends. Germline CDR1 reads SGHTA; CDR2 reads FQGNSA. The CDR3 sequence is CASSSGLLGKEQFF. Here the CDR3 DNA reads TGTGCCAGCAGTTCGGGACTCCTCGGGAAGGAGCAGTTCTTC.

The CDR3 loop is CASGGGSSGNTIYF. As DNA, the CDR3 is TGTGCCAGCGGGGGAGGGAGCTCTGGAAACACCATATATTTT. The chain carries TRBV6-5 and TRBJ1-3; the D gene is possibly TRBD1 (5 bases). CDR1 and CDR2 from the germline V gene are MNHEY and SVGAGI. Trimming stripped 8 bases from V and 0 bases from J, with 11 bases between. The CDR3 spans 14 residues.

The J gene is TRBJ1-5, the V gene TRBV19; the D is unclear. Germline-derived CDR1 and CDR2 are LNHDA and SQIVND (reference sequence). With 5 bases removed from V and 0 bases from J, the gap between germline ends came to 8 bases. There are 14 residues in the CDR3. The CDR3 is CASSLQNSNQPQHF. The CDR3 coding sequence is TGTGCCAGTAGTTTACAGAATAGCAATCAGCCCCAGCATTTT.

The J gene is TRBJ1-1, the V gene TRBV5-5; possibly TRBD1 for D (6 bases). The CDR3 contains 14 residues. V lost 2 bases and J 1 base, leaving 9 bases between the germline ends. Looked up from germline, CDR1 is SGHKS and CDR2 is YYEKEE (reference sequence). The CDR3 DNA sequence: TGTGCCAGCAGCTTTAGACAGGAGAACACTGAAGCTTTCTTT. Its protein product is CASSFRQENTEAFF.

This clone was seen a single time. The CDR3 is CASSMGGLDEQYF. The CDR3 DNA reads as TGTGCCAGTAGTATGGGGGGTCTCGACGAGCAGTACTTC. This chain joins TRBV19 and TRBJ2-7; a possible D gene is TRBD2 (6 bases). Germline V gene lookup returns CDR1 LNHDA and CDR2 SQIVND (reference sequence). Trimming removed 3 bases from V and 5 bases from J, with 11 bases in between. CDR3 length: 13 residues.

The chain is built from TRBV24-1 and TRBJ2-3; 16 bases line up with TRBD2. This CDR3 contains 16 residues. The ends lost 9 bases at V and 3 bases at J; junction bases unmatched: 5. The germline V gene has CDR1 KGHDR and CDR2 SFDVKD. The DNA of the CDR3 is TGTGCCACCGGAGGGACTAGCGGGGGGGCGACAGATACGCAGTATTTT. Its translation: CATGGTSGGATDTQYF.